The source of this TCR beta chain is a study of shared clonotypes between healthy human individuals (dated by TCRdb to about 2020). Looking at the study overall: Two women and a few men aged 18 to 49 years were included in the cohort. For each donor, three plates each were used for CD4 naive and CD4 memory, two plates were used for CD8 naive, and one plate was used for CD8 memory. To estimate repertoire size and how much clonotype sharing occurs between individuals, the study deeply sequenced the blood TCR repertoires of about five healthy adults. To increase sequencing depth and limit assay-specific biases, different laboratories used diverse techniques to prepare libraries and sequence TCR repertoires. Per donor, leukapheresis produced somewhere between about 0.94 and 10 billion PBMCs.

CD8 naive samples were obtained by positive selection for CCR7 among CD45RO-negative cells, yielding a CD45RA+CCR7+ population from which TemRA cells were excluded. Donors were healthy HIV-negative adults with no recently reported acute infections or vaccinations. All donors were Caucasian adults living in Nashville, Tennessee, USA. After blood collection by leukapheresis, PBMCs were isolated using Ficoll-Histopaque density gradient centrifugation and then cryopreserved in the vapor phase of liquid nitrogen. Analytical flow cytometry was used to check the purity and quantity of every magnetically sorted T cell population. Each sorted fraction had its genomic DNA isolated and then quantified by UV absorbance on a Nanodrop 2000c. The paper as a whole reports these results and caveats: When several donors were compared, the shared fraction of clonotypes was around 4.6% for naive CD4, 3.5% for naive CD8, 2.3% for memory CD4, and 0.35% to 0.4% for memory CD8. Based on pairwise subsampling, the degree of clonotype sharing among donors was expected to be affected by sequencing depth. Because the study included a small number of donors, the genetic and exposure-history diversity represented was limited. Estimated clonotype richness was generally larger for naive than for memory subsets. Rarefaction of sorted-subset datasets indicated incomplete sequencing despite the large sequencing depth. Higher generation probabilities were observed for clonotypes shared by all four sorted-subset donors than for non-shared clonotypes. Sampling was restricted to blood, and TCR repertoires in tissue are likely to differ from TCR repertoires in blood.

With respect to this clone: Which antigen it targets is not known. There are no base qualities to consult, and no much larger clone falls within one base.

Using the deep immunoSEQ assay, TCR CDR3 regions were amplified from genomic DNA by multiplex PCR. Extracted genomic DNA from each cell subset was spread evenly across all wells of several immunoSEQ 96-well plates, with each plate serving as a replicate. For sorted subsets, each replicate PCR was loaded with approximately 0.2 ug genomic DNA, equivalent to 25,000 to 30,000 T cell genomes. The purified libraries were quantified using a Qubit 3.0 fluorometer, sized with a Bioanalyzer 2100, and then quantified again using the KAPA Library Quantification kit. Each immunoSEQ 96-well plate was sequenced on its own single-read 150-cycle Illumina NextSeq 550 flow cell. Under the source paper's analysis protocol: Because the immunoSEQ output held only junctional sequences and lacked quality scores, the filtering could not match the filtering applied to full-length reads. To assign V/J genes and CDR3, sequences were annotated against IMGT germline references using PyIR, a Python wrapper for IgBLAST v1.9. Reads were filtered out if the reads had weak V/J assignments (E-value above 1e-6), no CDR3, stop codons, out-of-frame junctions, or ambiguous translated residues. V3J clonotypes were defined by identical inferred V gene, J gene, and CDR3 amino acid sequence. Percentage overlap between repertoires was calculated by dividing the number of shared unique clonotypes by the size of the smaller repertoire. Richness of each repertoire was evaluated using RTK rarefaction, the Chao1 estimator, and Recon v2.1 estimates of unobserved clonotypes. OLGA was used to compute generation probabilities for all TCRbeta clonotypes that the gDNA method yielded from a handful of donors. TCRdb holds this immuneACCESS table with in-frame rearrangements only. Some clones are missing; in checked studies, unresolved V genes explain under half, and the rest has no known cause. V and J calls and clone size come straight from that table; D and trimming were deduced from the DNA. Here the sample has 1.5 million to 2.5 million clones; approximately 95% occur a single time. More than 0.95% of the sample is taken by the ten largest.

Counted from cysteine to phenylalanine, this CDR3 has 11 amino acids. The only DNA kept is the CDR3, 33 bases in frame from the first base. Reading the germline V gene gives CDR1 MNHNS and CDR2 SASEGT. The sample comprised naive CD8+ T cells sorted from blood. The label giving this sample's cell subset or site can be read as: CD45RA+CCR7+. The rearranged chain carries TRBV6-1 and TRBJ2-5; the D gene could be TRBD1 or TRBD2, each one agreeing over 5 bases. The clonotype originates from a man aged 18 to 30 in good health. The bases are TGTCCGAGGAGAGGGACGGAGACCCAGTACTTC. Protein translation: CPRRGTETQYF.